These T cell receptor beta chains were read from a single sample in a study of shared clonotypes between healthy human individuals. TCRdb's table, derived via immunoSEQ multiplex PCR, lists solely in-frame clones and lacks some. This table has around 2,000,000 clones, about 92% appearing once. Input material: naive CD8+ T cells from PBMCs. The receptors were gathered from a man between 18 and 35 years old in good health. Some clones in this sample may be carry-over from other donors' samples. CDR3s include the opening cysteine and the closing phenylalanine or tryptophan. Fields, in order: CDR3 protein, J gene, V gene.

cdr3_aa: CASSSTAGGTPEAFF
j_call: TRBJ1-1
v_call: TRBV9

cdr3_aa: CASSVGTSSGPNTGELFF
j_call: TRBJ2-2
v_call: TRBV9

cdr3_aa: CSVVGTGGATGNTIYF
j_call: TRBJ1-3
v_call: TRBV29-1

cdr3_aa: CASSQGTRPWETQYF
j_call: TRBJ2-5
v_call: TRBV4-2

cdr3_aa: CASSPIFSGSGADTQYF
j_call: TRBJ2-3
v_call: TRBV7-9

cdr3_aa: CASGLGPPGNTEAFF
j_call: TRBJ1-1
v_call: TRBV12-5

cdr3_aa: CASSVGDTFYGYTF
j_call: TRBJ1-2
v_call: TRBV9

cdr3_aa: CASSEYVGPNYGYTF
j_call: TRBJ1-2
v_call: TRBV2

cdr3_aa: CSVLGGILPANEQFF
j_call: TRBJ2-1
v_call: TRBV29-1

cdr3_aa: CASSTGVGRETQYF
j_call: TRBJ2-5
v_call: TRBV28

cdr3_aa: CASRSGPNSNQPQHF
j_call: TRBJ1-5
v_call: TRBV7-8

cdr3_aa: CASSPGGSLYYGYTF
j_call: TRBJ1-2
v_call: TRBV5-6

cdr3_aa: CASSLLADGTVRETQYF
j_call: TRBJ2-5
v_call: TRBV5-6

cdr3_aa: CAISESREKFF
j_call: TRBJ2-1
v_call: TRBV10-3

cdr3_aa: CATSRGVAGTYEQYF
j_call: TRBJ2-7
v_call: TRBV15

cdr3_aa: CASSSLGGRLTGELFF
j_call: TRBJ2-2
v_call: TRBV7-3

cdr3_aa: CASSPGQGADEKLFF
j_call: TRBJ1-4
v_call: TRBV5-1

cdr3_aa: CARKGGSQRSGNTIYF
j_call: TRBJ1-3
v_call: TRBV2

cdr3_aa: CASSLEGTVETQYF
j_call: TRBJ2-5
v_call: TRBV7-8

cdr3_aa: CATGGATRQYF
j_call: TRBJ2-7
v_call: TRBV15

cdr3_aa: CASSPSLFYEQYF
j_call: TRBJ2-7
v_call: TRBV7-9

cdr3_aa: CASSLVGLAEQYF
j_call: TRBJ2-7
v_call: TRBV7-9

cdr3_aa: CASSLSLQGNTEAFF
j_call: TRBJ1-1
v_call: TRBV28

cdr3_aa: CASSLEGLANTGELFF
j_call: TRBJ2-2
v_call: TRBV18

cdr3_aa: CASRPGTGVPVGVAFF
j_call: TRBJ1-1
v_call: TRBV7-9

cdr3_aa: CASRTRDKPNYGYTF
j_call: TRBJ1-2
v_call: TRBV6-5

cdr3_aa: CASSVVGSGGTDTQYF
j_call: TRBJ2-3
v_call: TRBV9

cdr3_aa: CAWSVPRLAGGNYEQYF
j_call: NA
v_call: TRBV30

cdr3_aa: CASSLAPGPFQHF
j_call: TRBJ1-5
v_call: TRBV27

cdr3_aa: CASSPRDSVYEQYF
j_call: TRBJ2-7
v_call: TRBV18

cdr3_aa: CASSLYLPTGDVGNTIYF
j_call: TRBJ1-3
v_call: TRBV28

cdr3_aa: CASSSMTGRRGNEQFF
j_call: TRBJ2-1
v_call: TRBV5-1

cdr3_aa: CASSLSEGPYGYTF
j_call: TRBJ1-2
v_call: TRBV7-9

cdr3_aa: CSVVGGGSSYEQYF
j_call: TRBJ2-7
v_call: TRBV29-1

cdr3_aa: CASSFSQQGQETQYF
j_call: TRBJ2-5
v_call: TRBV13

cdr3_aa: CASSQDPGGEAFF
j_call: TRBJ1-1
v_call: TRBV14

cdr3_aa: CASSMRQGSYEQYF
j_call: TRBJ2-7
v_call: TRBV19

cdr3_aa: CASRVEWDRPNEQFF
j_call: TRBJ2-1
v_call: TRBV5-6

cdr3_aa: CASSLREDGPNSPLHF
j_call: TRBJ1-6
v_call: TRBV28

cdr3_aa: CASSTNRGAVPSTDTQYF
j_call: TRBJ2-3
v_call: TRBV7-9

cdr3_aa: CASRPRPDTGELFF
j_call: TRBJ2-2
v_call: TRBV6-5

cdr3_aa: CASSVGGGSKNIQYF
j_call: TRBJ2-4
v_call: TRBV9

cdr3_aa: CASSSWDTEAFF
j_call: TRBJ1-1
v_call: TRBV11-3

cdr3_aa: CASSDWDRNLLLNTEAFF
j_call: TRBJ1-1
v_call: TRBV2

cdr3_aa: CASSWGGLAASNEQFF
j_call: TRBJ2-1
v_call: TRBV5-6

cdr3_aa: CATDPGLAVSRNNEQFF
j_call: TRBJ2-1
v_call: TRBV10-1